A selection of T cell receptor beta chains follows, all from one sample in a study of T cell clonotyping in hematopoietic cell transplantation. Method: immunoSEQ multiplex PCR; TCRdb's copy keeps in-frame clones and lacks some. The table includes 11,000 to 15,000 clones, around 62% detected once. Sample: PBMCs. These receptors all come from a human donor who either received an allogeneic hematopoietic cell transplant for a myeloid malignancy or was a related donor (not recorded which). Some clones in this sample may be carry-over from other donors' samples. Both conserved end residues are part of each CDR3. A D gene is named only where the DNA matches it firmly. Expanded clones are given a class, and other clones once, few, many or no size at all.

cdr3_length: 14
d_call: NA
v_call: TRBV5-1
clone_size: NA
j_call: TRBJ1-1
cdr3_nt: TGCGCCAGCAGCTTGTTGGTTACGGGCACTGAAGCTTTCTTT
cdr3_aa: CASSLLVTGTEAFF

cdr3_length: 14
d_call: NA
v_call: TRBV2
clone_size: NA
j_call: TRBJ2-7
cdr3_nt: TGTGCCAGCAGTGAAGGTGGGGGGCTCTACGAGCAGTACTTC
cdr3_aa: CASSEGGGLYEQYF

cdr3_length: 12
d_call: NA
v_call: TRBV11-3
clone_size: few
j_call: TRBJ2-1
cdr3_nt: TGTGCCAGCAGCCGGTCGGAGGTTGAGCAGTTCTTC
cdr3_aa: CASSRSEVEQFF

cdr3_length: 14
d_call: NA
v_call: TRBV5-5
clone_size: few
j_call: TRBJ1-4
cdr3_nt: TGTGCCAGCGGAATCGGGGTCACGGGGGAAAAACTGTTTTTT
cdr3_aa: CASGIGVTGEKLFF

cdr3_length: 13
d_call: NA
v_call: TRBV5-1
clone_size: once
j_call: TRBJ2-7
cdr3_nt: TGCGCCAGCAGCTCGGGACCATCCTACGAGCAGTACTTC
cdr3_aa: CASSSGPSYEQYF

cdr3_length: 14
d_call: TRBD1
v_call: TRBV5-6
clone_size: NA
j_call: TRBJ2-7
cdr3_nt: TGTGCCAGCAGCGAGGGACAGGGGGACTACGAGCAGTACTTC
cdr3_aa: CASSEGQGDYEQYF

cdr3_length: 16
d_call: TRBD1
v_call: TRBV7-9
clone_size: NA
j_call: TRBJ1-6
cdr3_nt: TGTGCCAGCAGCTTTTATGGCCAGGGGGACAATTCACCCCTCCACTTT
cdr3_aa: CASSFYGQGDNSPLHF

cdr3_length: 14
d_call: TRBD2
v_call: TRBV6-1
clone_size: NA
j_call: TRBJ2-7
cdr3_nt: TGTGCCAGCAAGCGGGATCCGGGCCCTTACGAGCAGTACTTC
cdr3_aa: CASKRDPGPYEQYF

cdr3_length: 15
d_call: TRBD2
v_call: TRBV6-1
clone_size: NA
j_call: TRBJ2-7
cdr3_nt: TGTGCCAGCAGTGAATGGGAGACTAGCCCCTACGAGCAGTACTTC
cdr3_aa: CASSEWETSPYEQYF

cdr3_length: 13
d_call: NA
v_call: TRBV7-2
clone_size: NA
j_call: TRBJ1-4
cdr3_nt: TGTGCCAGCAGAAGAGGCCTGTCGGAAAAACTGTTTTTT
cdr3_aa: CASRRGLSEKLFF

cdr3_length: 12
d_call: NA
v_call: TRBV2
clone_size: NA
j_call: TRBJ1-3
cdr3_nt: TGTGCCAGCAGTGTGTCTGGAAACACCATATATTTT
cdr3_aa: CASSVSGNTIYF

cdr3_length: 13
d_call: TRBD1
v_call: TRBV5-1
clone_size: NA
j_call: TRBJ2-2
cdr3_nt: TGCGCCAGCAGCGTAACAGGGGTCGGGGAGCTGTTTTTT
cdr3_aa: CASSVTGVGELFF

cdr3_length: 13
d_call: NA
v_call: TRBV6-5
clone_size: NA
j_call: TRBJ2-2
cdr3_nt: TGTGCCAGCAGTTACCGGGGAGACGGGGAGCTGTTTTTT
cdr3_aa: CASSYRGDGELFF

cdr3_length: 11
d_call: NA
v_call: TRBV7-8
clone_size: NA
j_call: TRBJ1-6
cdr3_nt: TGTGCCAGCAGCGACTATGGCACCCTCCACTTT
cdr3_aa: CASSDYGTLHF

cdr3_length: 15
d_call: NA
v_call: TRBV13
clone_size: NA
j_call: TRBJ1-5
cdr3_nt: TGTGCCAGCAGCTTACGAGGAGTAGCTGATCAGCCCCAGCATTTT
cdr3_aa: CASSLRGVADQPQHF

cdr3_length: 15
d_call: NA
v_call: TRBV2
clone_size: few
j_call: TRBJ1-5
cdr3_nt: TGTGCCAGCAGTGGCGTGGGAGGGAACAATCAGCCCCAGCATTTT
cdr3_aa: CASSGVGGNNQPQHF

cdr3_length: 17
d_call: NA
v_call: TRBV30
clone_size: NA
j_call: TRBJ2-5
cdr3_nt: TGTGCCTGGAGGACAGGGCTGAGGGCGGGAGCACGAGAGACCCAGTACTTC
cdr3_aa: CAWRTGLRAGARETQYF

cdr3_length: 14
d_call: NA
v_call: TRBV29-1
clone_size: NA
j_call: TRBJ2-7
cdr3_nt: TGCAGCGTTGAAGTACTAGGGCATCCTTACGAGCAGTACTTC
cdr3_aa: CSVEVLGHPYEQYF

cdr3_length: 15
d_call: TRBD1
v_call: TRBV6-5
clone_size: NA
j_call: TRBJ1-1
cdr3_nt: TGTGCCAGCAGTTACTCGATGGGACAGGGGGCTGAAGCTTTCTTT
cdr3_aa: CASSYSMGQGAEAFF

cdr3_length: 11
d_call: NA
v_call: TRBV30
clone_size: NA
j_call: TRBJ2-7
cdr3_nt: TGTGCCTGGAGTGTACTAAGGGAGCAGTACTTC
cdr3_aa: CAWSVLREQYF

cdr3_length: 12
d_call: NA
v_call: TRBV2
clone_size: NA
j_call: TRBJ2-5
cdr3_nt: TGTGCCAGCAGCCCGGGGGTGGAGACCCAGTACTTC
cdr3_aa: CASSPGVETQYF

cdr3_length: 18
d_call: NA
v_call: TRBV5-6
clone_size: NA
j_call: TRBJ1-3
cdr3_nt: TGTGCCAGCAGCTCCCACCTCCGGACAGTATATACTGGAAACACCATATATTTT
cdr3_aa: CASSSHLRTVYTGNTIYF

cdr3_length: 11
d_call: NA
v_call: TRBV30
clone_size: NA
j_call: TRBJ2-7
cdr3_nt: TGTGCCTGGAGTGTAGAAGCGGAGCAGTACTTC
cdr3_aa: CAWSVEAEQYF

cdr3_length: 13
d_call: NA
v_call: TRBV5-6
clone_size: NA
j_call: TRBJ1-2
cdr3_nt: TGTGCCAGCAGCTTGGTGCCAGGGCTTGGCTACACCTTC
cdr3_aa: CASSLVPGLGYTF

cdr3_length: 12
d_call: NA
v_call: TRBV29-1
clone_size: once
j_call: TRBJ1-2
cdr3_nt: TGCAGCGTTGAGGGCGGATCCCCCGGCTACACCTTC
cdr3_aa: CSVEGGSPGYTF

cdr3_length: 12
d_call: NA
v_call: TRBV7-2
clone_size: NA
j_call: TRBJ2-7
cdr3_nt: TGTGCCAGCAGTCCTCTACTGGGCGAGCAGTACTTC
cdr3_aa: CASSPLLGEQYF

cdr3_length: 17
d_call: NA
v_call: TRBV4-1
clone_size: NA
j_call: TRBJ2-1
cdr3_nt: TGCGCCAGCAGCCAAGAGGGACATCCTAGCTCCTACAATGAGCAGTTCTTC
cdr3_aa: CASSQEGHPSSYNEQFF

cdr3_length: 13
d_call: NA
v_call: TRBV5-6
clone_size: NA
j_call: TRBJ1-2
cdr3_nt: TGTGCCAGCAGCTCCGGACAGTCCTATGGCTACACCTTC
cdr3_aa: CASSSGQSYGYTF

cdr3_length: 16
d_call: TRBD1
v_call: TRBV7-2
clone_size: NA
j_call: TRBJ2-5
cdr3_nt: TGTGCCAGCAGCTCCGACAGGGGGCTGCTTAGAGAGACCCAGTACTTC
cdr3_aa: CASSSDRGLLRETQYF

cdr3_length: 14
d_call: TRBD1
v_call: TRBV2
clone_size: NA
j_call: TRBJ2-7
cdr3_nt: TGTGCCAGCAGGGTTCAGGGGGTCTCCCACGAGCAGTACTTC
cdr3_aa: CASRVQGVSHEQYF

cdr3_length: 12
d_call: NA
v_call: TRBV5-6
clone_size: NA
j_call: TRBJ1-1
cdr3_nt: TGTGCCAGCAGCTTGGTTGGGAAAGAAGCTTTCTTT
cdr3_aa: CASSLVGKEAFF

cdr3_length: 14
d_call: NA
v_call: TRBV6-6
clone_size: medium-sized
j_call: TRBJ2-3
cdr3_nt: TGTGCCAGCAGTTATCTGGAGGGCACAGATACGCAGTATTTT
cdr3_aa: CASSYLEGTDTQYF

cdr3_length: 16
d_call: NA
v_call: TRBV25-1
clone_size: NA
j_call: TRBJ2-7
cdr3_nt: TGTGCCAGCAGTGATGGAGGGGCGGCTCTCCCCTACGAGCAGTACTTC
cdr3_aa: CASSDGGAALPYEQYF

cdr3_length: 13
d_call: NA
v_call: TRBV28
clone_size: NA
j_call: TRBJ1-1
cdr3_nt: TGTGCCAGCAGTCGGACAAGGGGAGCTGAAGCTTTCTTT
cdr3_aa: CASSRTRGAEAFF

cdr3_length: 12
d_call: NA
v_call: TRBV5-4
clone_size: few
j_call: TRBJ1-2
cdr3_nt: TGTGCCAGCAGCTTTTCGTCGGGGGGCTACACCTTC
cdr3_aa: CASSFSSGGYTF

cdr3_length: 12
d_call: NA
v_call: TRBV29-1
clone_size: NA
j_call: TRBJ1-1
cdr3_nt: TGCAGCGTCCAACAGGGTGTCACTGAAGCTTTCTTT
cdr3_aa: CSVQQGVTEAFF

cdr3_length: 15
d_call: NA
v_call: TRBV28
clone_size: NA
j_call: TRBJ1-2
cdr3_nt: TGTGCCAGCAGGCCTTGGTCACAAGACGGCTATGGCTACACCTTC
cdr3_aa: CASRPWSQDGYGYTF